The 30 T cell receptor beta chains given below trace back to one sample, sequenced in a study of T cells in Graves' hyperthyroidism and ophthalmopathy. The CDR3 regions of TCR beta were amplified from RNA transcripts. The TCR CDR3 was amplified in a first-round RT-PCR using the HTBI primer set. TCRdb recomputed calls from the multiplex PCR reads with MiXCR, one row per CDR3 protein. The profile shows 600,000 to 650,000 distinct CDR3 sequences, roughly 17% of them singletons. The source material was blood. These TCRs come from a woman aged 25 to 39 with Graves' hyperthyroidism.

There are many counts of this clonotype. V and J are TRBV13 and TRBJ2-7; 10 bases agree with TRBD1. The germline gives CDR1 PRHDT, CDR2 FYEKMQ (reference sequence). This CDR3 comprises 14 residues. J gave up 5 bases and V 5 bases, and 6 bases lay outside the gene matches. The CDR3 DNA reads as TGTGCCAGCAGCCCCCGGGACAGGGGAAACGAGCAGTACTTC. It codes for CASSPRDRGNEQYF.

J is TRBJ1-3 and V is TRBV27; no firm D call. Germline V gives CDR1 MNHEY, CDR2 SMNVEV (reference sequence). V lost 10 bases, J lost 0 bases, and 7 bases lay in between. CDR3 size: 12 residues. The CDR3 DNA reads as TGTGCCACCCGGGACTCTGGAAACACCATATATTTT. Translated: CATRDSGNTIYF.

Here the CDR3 DNA reads TGTGCCAGCATCAAGGAGGGGACTAGCACCAATGAGCAGTTCTTC. Its translation: CASIKEGTSTNEQFF. V usage is TRBV11-3 and J usage is TRBJ2-1; 9 positions agree with TRBD2. CDR3 length: 15 amino acids. Germline V lookup: CDR1 SGHNT, CDR2 YENEEA. V gave up 7 bases and J gave up 6 bases; unmatched junction bases: 10.

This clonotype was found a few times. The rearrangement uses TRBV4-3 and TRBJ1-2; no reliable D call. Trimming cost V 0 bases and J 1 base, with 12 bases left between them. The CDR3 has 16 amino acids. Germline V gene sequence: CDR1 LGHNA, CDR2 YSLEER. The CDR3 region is CASSQDPGSFNYGYTF. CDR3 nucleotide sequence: TGCGCCAGCAGCCAAGATCCCGGATCGTTTAACTATGGCTACACCTTC.

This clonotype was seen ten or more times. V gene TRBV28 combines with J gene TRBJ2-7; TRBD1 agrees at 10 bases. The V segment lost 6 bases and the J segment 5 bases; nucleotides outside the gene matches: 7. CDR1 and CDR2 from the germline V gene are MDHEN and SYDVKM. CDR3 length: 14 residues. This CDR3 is CASRWGQGPHEQYF. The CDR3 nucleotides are TGTGCCAGCAGGTGGGGACAGGGGCCCCACGAGCAGTACTTC.

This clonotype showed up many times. The CDR3 here is CASSDSRTGWQPQHF. The CDR3 DNA follows: TGTGCCAGCAGTGACTCGCGAACAGGGTGGCAGCCCCAGCATTTT. The chain employs TRBV6-4 and TRBJ1-5; TRBD1 might be the D (6 bases). Trimming took 0 bases from V and 7 from J, leaving 13 bases between them. The germline gives CDR1 MRHNA, CDR2 SNTAGT. The CDR3 totals 15 residues.

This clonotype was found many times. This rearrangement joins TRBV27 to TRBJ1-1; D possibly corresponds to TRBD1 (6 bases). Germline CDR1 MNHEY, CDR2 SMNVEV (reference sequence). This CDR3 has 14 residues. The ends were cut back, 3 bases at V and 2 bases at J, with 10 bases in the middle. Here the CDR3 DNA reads TGTGCCAGCAGTTTTTCAGGGGTCAACACTGAAGCTTTCTTT. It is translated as CASSFSGVNTEAFF.

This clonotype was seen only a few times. The CDR3 DNA reads as TGTGCCAGCAATAGACTAGCGGCCCACGAGCAGTACTTC. Its protein product is CASNRLAAHEQYF. V and J are TRBV7-9 and TRBJ2-7; 9 nucleotides agree with TRBD2. Germline V lookup: CDR1 SEHNR, CDR2 FQNEAQ (reference sequence). V lost 7 bases and J lost 5; bases outside the gene matches: 6. The CDR3 totals 13 residues.

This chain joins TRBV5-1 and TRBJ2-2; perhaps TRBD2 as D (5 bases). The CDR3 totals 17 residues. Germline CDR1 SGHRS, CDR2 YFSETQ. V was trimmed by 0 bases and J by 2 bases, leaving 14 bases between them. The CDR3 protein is CASSLGTGIYNTGELFF. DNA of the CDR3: TGCGCCAGCAGCTTGGGGACCGGGATTTACAACACCGGGGAGCTGTTTTTT.

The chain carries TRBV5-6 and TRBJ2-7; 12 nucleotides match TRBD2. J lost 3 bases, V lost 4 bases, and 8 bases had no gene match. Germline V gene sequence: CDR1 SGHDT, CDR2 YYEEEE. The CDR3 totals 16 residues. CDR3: CASSLILAGGGYEQYF. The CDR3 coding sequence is TGTGCCAGCAGCCTTATACTAGCGGGAGGAGGCTACGAGCAGTACTTC. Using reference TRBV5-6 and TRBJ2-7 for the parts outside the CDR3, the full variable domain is DAGVTQSPTHLIKTRGQQVTLRCSPKSGHDTVSWYQQALGQGPQFIFQYYEEEERQRGNFPDRFSGHQFPNYSSELNVNALLLGDSALYLCASSLILAGGGYEQYFGPGTRLTVT.

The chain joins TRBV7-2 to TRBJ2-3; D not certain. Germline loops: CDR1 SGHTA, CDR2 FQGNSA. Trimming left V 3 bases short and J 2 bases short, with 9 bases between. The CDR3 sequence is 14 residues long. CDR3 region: CASSFPVYTDTQYF. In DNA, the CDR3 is TGTGCCAGCAGCTTCCCCGTCTACACAGATACGCAGTATTTT.

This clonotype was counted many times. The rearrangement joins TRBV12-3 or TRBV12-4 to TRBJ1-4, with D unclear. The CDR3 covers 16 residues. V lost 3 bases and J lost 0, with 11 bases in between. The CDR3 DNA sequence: TGTGCCAGCAGTTTGTCTTGGGGTGCAACTAATGAAAAACTGTTTTTT. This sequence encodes CASSLSWGATNEKLFF.

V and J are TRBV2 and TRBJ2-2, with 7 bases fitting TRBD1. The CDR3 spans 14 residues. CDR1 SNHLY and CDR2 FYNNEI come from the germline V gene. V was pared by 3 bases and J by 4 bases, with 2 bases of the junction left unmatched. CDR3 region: CASSETGITGELFF. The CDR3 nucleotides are TGTGCCAGCAGTGAGACAGGGATCACCGGGGAGCTGTTTTTT.

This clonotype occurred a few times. CDR3 in DNA: TGCAGTGCGACAGGGTGGGAGGGCTACACCTTC. It codes for CSATGWEGYTF. The chain combines TRBV20-1 with TRBJ1-2, with 7 bases aligning to TRBD1. Per the germline V gene, CDR1 is DFQATT and CDR2 is SNEGSKA (reference sequence). Trimming took 6 bases from V and 8 from J; bases not matched to a gene: 6. The CDR3 length is 11 residues.

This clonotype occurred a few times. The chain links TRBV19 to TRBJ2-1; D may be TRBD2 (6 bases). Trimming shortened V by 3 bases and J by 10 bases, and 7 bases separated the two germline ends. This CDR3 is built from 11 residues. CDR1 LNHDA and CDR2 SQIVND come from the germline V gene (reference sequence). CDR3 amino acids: CASSMREEQFF. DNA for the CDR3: TGTGCCAGTAGTATGCGGGAAGAGCAGTTCTTC.

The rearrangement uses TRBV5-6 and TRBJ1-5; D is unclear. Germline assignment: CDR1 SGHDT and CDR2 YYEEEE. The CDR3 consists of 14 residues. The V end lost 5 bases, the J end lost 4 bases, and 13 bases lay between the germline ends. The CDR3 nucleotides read TGTGCCAGCAGTTCCCCGTCTAGAAATCAGCCCCAGCATTTT. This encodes CASSSPSRNQPQHF. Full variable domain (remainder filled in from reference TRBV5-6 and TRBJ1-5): DAGVTQSPTHLIKTRGQQVTLRCSPKSGHDTVSWYQQALGQGPQFIFQYYEEEERQRGNFPDRFSGHQFPNYSSELNVNALLLGDSALYLCASSSPSRNQPQHFGDGTRLSIL.

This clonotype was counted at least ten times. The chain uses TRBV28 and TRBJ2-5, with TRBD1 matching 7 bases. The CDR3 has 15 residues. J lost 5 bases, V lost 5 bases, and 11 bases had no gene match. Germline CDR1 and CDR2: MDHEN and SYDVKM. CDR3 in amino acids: CASSQNRGAWETQYF. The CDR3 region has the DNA TGTGCCAGCAGTCAGAACAGGGGAGCTTGGGAGACCCAGTACTTC.

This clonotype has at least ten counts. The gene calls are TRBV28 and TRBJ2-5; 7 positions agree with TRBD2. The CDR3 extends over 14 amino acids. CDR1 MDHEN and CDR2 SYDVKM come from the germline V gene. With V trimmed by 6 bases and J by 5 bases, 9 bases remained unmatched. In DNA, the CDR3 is TGTGCCAGCAGCCTATCCTCCGGGAGGGAGACCCAGTACTTC. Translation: CASSLSSGRETQYF.

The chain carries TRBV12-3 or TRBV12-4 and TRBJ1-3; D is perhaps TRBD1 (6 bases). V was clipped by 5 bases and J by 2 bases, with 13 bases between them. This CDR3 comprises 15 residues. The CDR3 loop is CASSAGTLPGNTIYF. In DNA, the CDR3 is TGTGCCAGCAGTGCCGGGACACTCCCTGGAAACACCATATATTTT.

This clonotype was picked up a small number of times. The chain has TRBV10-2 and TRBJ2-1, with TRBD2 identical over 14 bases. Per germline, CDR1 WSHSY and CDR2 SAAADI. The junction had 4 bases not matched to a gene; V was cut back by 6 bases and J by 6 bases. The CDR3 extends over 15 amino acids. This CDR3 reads CASRLGLAGGNEQFF. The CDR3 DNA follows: TGCGCCAGCAGACTTGGACTAGCGGGAGGCAATGAGCAGTTCTTC.

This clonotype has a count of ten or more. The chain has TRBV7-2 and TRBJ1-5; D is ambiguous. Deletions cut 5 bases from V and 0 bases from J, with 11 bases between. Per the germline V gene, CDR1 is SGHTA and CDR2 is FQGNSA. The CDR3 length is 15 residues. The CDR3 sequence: CASSGPGTSNQPQHF. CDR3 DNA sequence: TGTGCCAGCAGCGGCCCAGGTACTAGCAATCAGCCCCAGCATTTT.

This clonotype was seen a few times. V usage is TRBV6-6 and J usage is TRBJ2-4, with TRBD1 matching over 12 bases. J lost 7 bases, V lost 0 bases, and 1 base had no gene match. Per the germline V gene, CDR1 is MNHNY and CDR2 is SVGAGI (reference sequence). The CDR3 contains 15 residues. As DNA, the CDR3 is TGTGCCAGCAGTTACTCCGGGACAGGGGGCAACATTCAGTACTTC. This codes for CASSYSGTGGNIQYF.

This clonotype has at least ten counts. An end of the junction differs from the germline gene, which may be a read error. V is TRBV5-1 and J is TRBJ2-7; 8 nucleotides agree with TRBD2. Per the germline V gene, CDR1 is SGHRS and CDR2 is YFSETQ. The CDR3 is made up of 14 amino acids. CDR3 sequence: CASSSSGTSYEQYF. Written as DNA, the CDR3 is TGTGCCAGCAGCTCGTCCGGGACTAGTTACGAGCAGTACTTC.

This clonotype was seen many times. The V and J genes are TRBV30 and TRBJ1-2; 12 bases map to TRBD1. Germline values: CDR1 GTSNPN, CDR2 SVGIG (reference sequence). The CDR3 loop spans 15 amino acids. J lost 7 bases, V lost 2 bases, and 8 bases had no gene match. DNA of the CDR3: TGTGCCTGGAGTCCCCCGGGACAGGGGGCTGGTGGCTACACCTTC. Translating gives CAWSPPGQGAGGYTF. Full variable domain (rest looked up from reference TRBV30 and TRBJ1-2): SQTIHQWPATLVQPVGSPLSLECTVEGTSNPNLYWYRQAAGRGLQLLFYSVGIGQISSEVPQNLSASRPQDRQFILSSKKLLLSDSGFYLCAWSPPGQGAGGYTFGSGTRLTVV.

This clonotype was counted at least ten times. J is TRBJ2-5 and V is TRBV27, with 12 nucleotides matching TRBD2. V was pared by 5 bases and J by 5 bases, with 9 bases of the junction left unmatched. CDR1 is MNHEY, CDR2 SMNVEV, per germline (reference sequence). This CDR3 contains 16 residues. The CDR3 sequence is CASSPLAGGSRETQYF. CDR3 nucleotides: TGTGCCAGCAGTCCTCTAGCGGGAGGGTCCCGCGAGACCCAGTACTTC.

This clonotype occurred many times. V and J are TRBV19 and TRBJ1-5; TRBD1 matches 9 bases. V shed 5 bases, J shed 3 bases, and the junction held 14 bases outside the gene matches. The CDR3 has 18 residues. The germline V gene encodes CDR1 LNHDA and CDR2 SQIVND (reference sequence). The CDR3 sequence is CASSGPGTGRISNQPQHF. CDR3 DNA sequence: TGTGCCAGTAGTGGACCCGGGACAGGGCGTATCTCCAATCAGCCCCAGCATTTT.

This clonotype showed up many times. CDR3 DNA sequence: TGTGCCAGCAGTCGACAGGCGCTCACCGGGGAGCTGTTTTTT. It codes for CASSRQALTGELFF. The V and J genes are TRBV6-1 and TRBJ2-2; D possibly corresponds to TRBD1 (6 bases). CDR1 and CDR2 (germline): MNHNS, SASEGT. The V end was cut by 5 bases, the J end by 4 bases, with 11 bases between. The CDR3 consists of 14 residues.

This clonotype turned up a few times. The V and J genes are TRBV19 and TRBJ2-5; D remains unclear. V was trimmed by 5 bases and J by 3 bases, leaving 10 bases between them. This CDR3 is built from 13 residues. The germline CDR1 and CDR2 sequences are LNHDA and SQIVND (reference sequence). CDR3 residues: CASSRSPEETQYF. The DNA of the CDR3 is TGTGCCAGTAGTCGAAGTCCAGAAGAGACCCAGTACTTC. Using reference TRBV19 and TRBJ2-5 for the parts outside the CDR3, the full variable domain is DGGITQSPKYLFRKEGQNVTLSCEQNLNHDAMYWYRQDPGQGLRLIYYSQIVNDFQKGDIAEGYSVSREKKESFPLTVTSAQKNPTAFYLCASSRSPEETQYFGPGTRLLVL.

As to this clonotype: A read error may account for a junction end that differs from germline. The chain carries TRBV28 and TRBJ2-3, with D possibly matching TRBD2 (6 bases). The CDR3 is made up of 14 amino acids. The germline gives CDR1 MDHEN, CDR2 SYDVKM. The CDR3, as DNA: TGTGCCGGCAGTCTACTAGCCAGCACAGATACGCAGTATTTT. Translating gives CAGSLLASTDTQYF.

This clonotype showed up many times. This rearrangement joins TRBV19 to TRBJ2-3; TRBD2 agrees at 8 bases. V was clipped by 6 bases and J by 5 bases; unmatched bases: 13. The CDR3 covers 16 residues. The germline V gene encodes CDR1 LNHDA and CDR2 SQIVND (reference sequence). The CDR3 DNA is TGTGCCAGTAGCAATGTGGTTGGGACTAGAGGAGATACGCAGTATTTT. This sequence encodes CASSNVVGTRGDTQYF.